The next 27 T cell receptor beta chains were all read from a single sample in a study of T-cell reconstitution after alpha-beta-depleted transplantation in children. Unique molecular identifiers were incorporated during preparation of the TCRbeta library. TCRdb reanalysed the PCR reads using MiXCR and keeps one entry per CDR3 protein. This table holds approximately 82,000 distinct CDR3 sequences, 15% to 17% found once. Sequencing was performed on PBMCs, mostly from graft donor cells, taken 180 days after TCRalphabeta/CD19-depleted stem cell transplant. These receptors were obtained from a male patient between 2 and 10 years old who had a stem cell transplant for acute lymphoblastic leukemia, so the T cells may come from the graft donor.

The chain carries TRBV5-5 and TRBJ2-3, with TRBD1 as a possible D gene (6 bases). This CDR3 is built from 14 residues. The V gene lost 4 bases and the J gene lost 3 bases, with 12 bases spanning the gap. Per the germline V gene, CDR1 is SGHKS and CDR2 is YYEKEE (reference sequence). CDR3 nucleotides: TGTGCCAGCAGCGAGGACAGTCCAACAGATACGCAGTATTTT. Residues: CASSEDSPTDTQYF. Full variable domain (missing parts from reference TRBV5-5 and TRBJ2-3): DAGVTQSPTHLIKTRGQQVTLRCSPISGHKSVSWYQQVLGQGPQFIFQYYEKEERGRGNFPDRFSARQFPNYSSELNVNALLLGDSALYLCASSEDSPTDTQYFGPGTRLTVL.

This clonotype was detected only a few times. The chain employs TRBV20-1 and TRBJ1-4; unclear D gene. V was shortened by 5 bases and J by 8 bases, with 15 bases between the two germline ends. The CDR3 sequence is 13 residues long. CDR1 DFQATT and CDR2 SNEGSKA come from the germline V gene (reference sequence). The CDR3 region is CSASADGGEKLFF. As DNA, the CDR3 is TGCAGTGCTTCTGCGGACGGTGGGGAAAAACTGTTTTTT.

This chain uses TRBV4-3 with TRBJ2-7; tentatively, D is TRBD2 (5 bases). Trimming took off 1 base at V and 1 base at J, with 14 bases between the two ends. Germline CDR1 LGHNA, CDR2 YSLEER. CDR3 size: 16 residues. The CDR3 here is CASSQGGGLQSYEQYF. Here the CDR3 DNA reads TGCGCCAGCAGCCAAGGCGGCGGGCTCCAGTCCTACGAGCAGTACTTC.

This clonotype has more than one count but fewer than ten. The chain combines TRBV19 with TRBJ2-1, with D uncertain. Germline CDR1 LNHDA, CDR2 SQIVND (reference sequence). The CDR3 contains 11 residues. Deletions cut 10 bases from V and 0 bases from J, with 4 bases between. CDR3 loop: CAISSYNEQFF. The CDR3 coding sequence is TGTGCCATCAGCTCCTACAATGAGCAGTTCTTC.

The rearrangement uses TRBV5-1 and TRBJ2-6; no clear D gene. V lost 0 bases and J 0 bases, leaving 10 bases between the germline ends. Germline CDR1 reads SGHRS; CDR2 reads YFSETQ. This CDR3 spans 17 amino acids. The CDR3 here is CASSLASASSGANVLTF. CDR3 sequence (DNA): TGCGCCAGCAGCTTGGCGTCGGCGAGCTCTGGGGCCAACGTCCTGACTTTC.

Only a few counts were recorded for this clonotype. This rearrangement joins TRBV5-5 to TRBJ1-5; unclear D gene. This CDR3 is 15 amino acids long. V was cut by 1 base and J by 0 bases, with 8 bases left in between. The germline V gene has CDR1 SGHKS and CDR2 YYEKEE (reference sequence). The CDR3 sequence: CASSLLGSSNQPQHF. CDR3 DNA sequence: TGTGCCAGCAGCTTGCTGGGCAGTAGCAATCAGCCCCAGCATTTT.

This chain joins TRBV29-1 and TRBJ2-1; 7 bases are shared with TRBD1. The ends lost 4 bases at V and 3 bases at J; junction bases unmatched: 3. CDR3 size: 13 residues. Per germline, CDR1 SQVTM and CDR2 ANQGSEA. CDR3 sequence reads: CSVGQGHYNEQFF. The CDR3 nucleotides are TGCAGCGTTGGACAGGGTCACTACAATGAGCAGTTCTTC.

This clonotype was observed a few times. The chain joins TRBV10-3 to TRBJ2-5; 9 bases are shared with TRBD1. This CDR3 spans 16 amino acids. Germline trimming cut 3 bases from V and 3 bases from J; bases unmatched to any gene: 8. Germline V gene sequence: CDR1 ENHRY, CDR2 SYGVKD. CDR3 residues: CAISDPDRGQEETQYF. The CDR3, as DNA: TGTGCCATCAGTGACCCGGACAGGGGTCAAGAAGAGACCCAGTACTTC.

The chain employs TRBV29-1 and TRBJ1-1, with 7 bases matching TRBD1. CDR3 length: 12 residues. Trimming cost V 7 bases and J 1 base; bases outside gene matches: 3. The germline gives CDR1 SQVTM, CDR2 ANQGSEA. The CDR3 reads CSAGTENTEAFF. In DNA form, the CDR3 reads TGCAGCGCCGGGACAGAGAACACTGAAGCTTTCTTT. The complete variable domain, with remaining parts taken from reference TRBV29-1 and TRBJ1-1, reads SAVISQKPSRDICQRGTSLTIQCQVDSQVTMMFWYRQQPGQSLTLIATANQGSEATYESGFVIDKFPISRPNLTFSTLTVSNMSPEDSSIYLCSAGTENTEAFFGQGTRLTVV.

CDR3 protein: CASSLQGSSYEQYF. Here the CDR3 DNA reads TGTGCCAGCAGCCTACAGGGGAGCTCCTACGAGCAGTACTTC. This chain links TRBV27 with TRBJ2-7; 7 bases agree with TRBD1. CDR3 size: 14 residues. Germline V CDR1 and CDR2: MNHEY, SMNVEV (reference sequence). With 6 bases clipped from V and 0 bases from J, the junction kept 5 bases outside the gene matches.

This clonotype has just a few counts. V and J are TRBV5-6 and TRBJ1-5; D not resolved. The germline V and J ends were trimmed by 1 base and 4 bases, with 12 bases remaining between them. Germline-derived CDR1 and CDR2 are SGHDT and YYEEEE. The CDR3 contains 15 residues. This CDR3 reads CASSLFGTANQPQHF. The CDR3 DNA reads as TGTGCCAGCAGCTTGTTTGGTACAGCTAATCAGCCCCAGCATTTT.

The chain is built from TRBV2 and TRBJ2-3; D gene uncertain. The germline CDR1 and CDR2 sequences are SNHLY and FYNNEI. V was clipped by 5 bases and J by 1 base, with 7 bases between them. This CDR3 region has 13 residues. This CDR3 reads CASSPDRTDTQYF. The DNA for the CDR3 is TGTGCCAGCAGTCCGGACCGCACAGATACGCAGTATTTT.

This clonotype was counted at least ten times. The chain's CDR3 is CASSLAERYEQYF. CDR3 coding DNA: TGTGCCAGCAGCTTAGCCGAACGTTACGAGCAGTACTTC. The chain uses TRBV7-6 and TRBJ2-7; D is unresolved. V lost 0 bases, J lost 4 bases, and 7 bases lay in between. Germline V gene sequence: CDR1 SGHVS, CDR2 FNYEAQ. The CDR3 is made up of 13 amino acids.

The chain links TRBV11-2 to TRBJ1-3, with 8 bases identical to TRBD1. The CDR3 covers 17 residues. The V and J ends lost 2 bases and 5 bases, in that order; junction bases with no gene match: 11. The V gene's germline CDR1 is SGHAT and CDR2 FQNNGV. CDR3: CASSLIYRGQGRNTIYF. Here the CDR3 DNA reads TGTGCCAGCAGCTTAATATACCGAGGACAGGGACGAAACACCATATATTTT.

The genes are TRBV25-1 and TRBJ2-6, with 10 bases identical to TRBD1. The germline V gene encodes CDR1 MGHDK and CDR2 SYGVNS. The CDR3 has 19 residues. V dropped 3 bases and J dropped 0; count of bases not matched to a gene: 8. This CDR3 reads CASSEPGQGMSSGANVLTF. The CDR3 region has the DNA TGTGCCAGCAGTGAGCCGGGACAGGGGATGAGCTCTGGGGCCAACGTCCTGACTTTC.

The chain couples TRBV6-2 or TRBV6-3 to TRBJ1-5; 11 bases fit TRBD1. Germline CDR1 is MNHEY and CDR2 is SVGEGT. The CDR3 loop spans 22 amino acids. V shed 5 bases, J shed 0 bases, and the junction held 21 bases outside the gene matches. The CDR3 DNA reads TGTGCCAGCAGTCGGATGCCCCTGATGGACAGGGGGCTAGGCTATAGCAATCAGCCCCAGCATTTT. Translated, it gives CASSRMPLMDRGLGYSNQPQHF.

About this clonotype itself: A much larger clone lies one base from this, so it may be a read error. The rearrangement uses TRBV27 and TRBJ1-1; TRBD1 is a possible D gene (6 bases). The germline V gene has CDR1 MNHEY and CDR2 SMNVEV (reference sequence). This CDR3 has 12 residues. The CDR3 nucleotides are TGTGCCAGCAGCTCCGGACAGACTGAAGCTTGCTTT. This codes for CASSSGQTEACF.

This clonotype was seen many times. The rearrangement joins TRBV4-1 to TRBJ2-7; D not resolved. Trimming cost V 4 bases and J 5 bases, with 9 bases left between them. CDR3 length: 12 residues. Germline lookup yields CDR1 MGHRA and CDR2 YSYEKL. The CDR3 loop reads CASSPRGDEQYF. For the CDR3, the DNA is TGCGCCAGCAGCCCGCGTGGGGACGAGCAGTACTTC.

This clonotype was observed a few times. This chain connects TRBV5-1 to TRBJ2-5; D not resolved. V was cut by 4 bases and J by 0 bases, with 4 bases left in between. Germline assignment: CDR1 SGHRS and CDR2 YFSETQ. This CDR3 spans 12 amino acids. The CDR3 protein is CASSTDQETQYF. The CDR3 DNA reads TGCGCCAGCAGCACGGACCAAGAGACCCAGTACTTC.

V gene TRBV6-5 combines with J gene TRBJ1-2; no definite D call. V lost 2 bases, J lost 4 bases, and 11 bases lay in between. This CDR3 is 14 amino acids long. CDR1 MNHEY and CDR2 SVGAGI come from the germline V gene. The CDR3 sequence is CASSYAADRYGYTF. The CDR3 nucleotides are TGTGCCAGCAGTTACGCAGCGGACCGCTATGGCTACACCTTC.

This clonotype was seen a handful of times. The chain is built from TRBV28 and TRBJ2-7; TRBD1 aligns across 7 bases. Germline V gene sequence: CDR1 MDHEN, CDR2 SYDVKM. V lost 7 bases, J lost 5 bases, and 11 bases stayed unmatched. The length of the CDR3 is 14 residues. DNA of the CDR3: TGTGCCAGCACCTTCTTGAACAGGGGAAACGAGCAGTACTTC. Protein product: CASTFLNRGNEQYF.

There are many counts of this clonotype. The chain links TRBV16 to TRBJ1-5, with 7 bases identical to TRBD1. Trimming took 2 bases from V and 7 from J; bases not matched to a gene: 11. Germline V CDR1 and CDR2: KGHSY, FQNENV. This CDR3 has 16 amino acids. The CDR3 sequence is CASSQASTGVRQPQHF. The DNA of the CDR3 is TGTGCCAGCAGCCAAGCCAGCACAGGGGTAAGGCAGCCCCAGCATTTT. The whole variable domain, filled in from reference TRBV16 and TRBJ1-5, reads GEEVAQTPKHLVRGEGQKAKLYCAPIKGHSYVFWYQQVLKNEFKFLISFQNENVFDETGMPKERFSAKCLPNSPCSLEIQATKLEDSAVYFCASSQASTGVRQPQHFGDGTRLSIL.

DNA for the CDR3: TGCAGTGCCGACTGGACCAGCTCCTACGAGCAGTACTTC. Encoded protein: CSADWTSSYEQYF. This chain uses TRBV20-1 with TRBJ2-7; unclear D gene. This CDR3 contains 13 residues. Germline V lookup: CDR1 DFQATT, CDR2 SNEGSKA (reference sequence). V was shortened by 6 bases and J by 0 bases, with 12 bases between the two germline ends.

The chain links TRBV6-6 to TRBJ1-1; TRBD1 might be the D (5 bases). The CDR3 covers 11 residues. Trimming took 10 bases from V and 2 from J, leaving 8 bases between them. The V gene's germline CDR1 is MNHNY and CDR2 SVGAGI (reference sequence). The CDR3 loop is CATRENTEAFF. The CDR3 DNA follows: TGTGCCACCAGGGAAAACACTGAAGCTTTCTTT.

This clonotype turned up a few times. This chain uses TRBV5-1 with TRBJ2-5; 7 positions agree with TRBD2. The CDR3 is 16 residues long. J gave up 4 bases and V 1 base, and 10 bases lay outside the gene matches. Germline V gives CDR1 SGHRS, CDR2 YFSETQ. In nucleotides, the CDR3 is TGCGCCAGCAGCTTGAACGCGGGGGAAATGGGAGAGACCCAGTACTTC. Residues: CASSLNAGEMGETQYF.

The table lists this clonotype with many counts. The CDR3 spells CASSFSGARTEAFF. The CDR3 coding sequence is TGTGCCAGCAGTTTTAGTGGGGCTCGGACTGAAGCTTTCTTT. V usage is TRBV12-3 or TRBV12-4 and J usage is TRBJ1-1; D is possibly TRBD1 (5 bases). The CDR3 is 14 residues long. V was shortened by 3 bases and J by 5 bases, with 13 bases between the two germline ends.

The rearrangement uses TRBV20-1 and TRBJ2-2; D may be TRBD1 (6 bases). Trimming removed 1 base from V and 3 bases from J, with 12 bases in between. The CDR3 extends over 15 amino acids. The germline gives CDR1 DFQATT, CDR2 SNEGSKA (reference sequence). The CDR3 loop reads CSARGRDTYTGELFF. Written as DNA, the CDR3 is TGCAGTGCTAGAGGTCGGGACACTTACACCGGGGAGCTGTTTTTT.